A selection of T cell receptor beta chains follows, all from one sample in a study of chemoradiotherapy in HPV16-positive cancers. TCRdb's copy holds only in-frame clones and misses some; the assay was immunoSEQ multiplex PCR. The sample lists under 6,500 clones; 76% were seen once. Sampling was carried out from a patient who underwent chemoradiotherapy. These receptors were taken from a human donor with HPV-associated anogenital cancer. Each CDR3 is given with its conserved first and last residue. D genes are given only for firm matches. For some rows the clone size is stated as once, few or many, or as a class when expanded; others skip it.

TRBJ1-5 | . | . | TRBV2 | TGTGCCAGCAGAGTTGGGACCGCCAAGGGGCCCCAGCATTTT | CASRVGTAKGPQHF
TRBJ2-5 | TRBD2 | . | TRBV7-2 | TGTGCCAGCAGCATTAATCTAGCGGGGGGAAAGACCCAGTACTTC | CASSINLAGGKTQYF
TRBJ1-2 | . | . | TRBV5-8 | TGTGCCAGCAGCTTGAATGGCGTGGTGTTGAACTATGGCTACACCTTC | CASSLNGVVLNYGYTF
TRBJ2-6 | TRBD2 | . | TRBV7-6 | TGTGCCAGCAGCCCCCCCCCACTAGCGGTCTCTGGGGCCAACGTCCTGACTTTC | CASSPPPLAVSGANVLTF
TRBJ1-1 | . | . | TRBV11-3 | TGTGCCAGCAGCTTACGGGTTCAGACTGAAGCTTTCTTT | CASSLRVQTEAFF
TRBJ1-1 | . | . | TRBV7-9 | TGTGCCAGCAGCTTATGGGGGGCGCGAACTGAAGCTTTCTTT | CASSLWGARTEAFF
TRBJ1-1 | . | . | TRBV19 | TGTGCCAGTAGTATGGTCACAGGCACCCTATCGAACACTGAAGCTTTCTTT | CASSMVTGTLSNTEAFF
TRBJ1-1 | . | . | TRBV6-6 | TGTGCCAGCGAGGGGTCAAACACTGAAGCTTTCTTT | CASEGSNTEAFF
TRBJ1-2 | . | few | TRBV27 | TGTGCCAGCAGTCCCCCCGGCGCCTTCTATGGCTACACCTTC | CASSPPGAFYGYTF
TRBJ2-3 | . | . | TRBV9 | TGTGCCAGCAGCGTAGCCTCACTATCAGGAACAGATACGCAGTATTTT | CASSVASLSGTDTQYF
TRBJ2-5 | TRBD2 | . | TRBV4-1 | TGCGCCAGCAGCCAGTGGACTAGCGGGAGGGTCCAAGAGACCCAGTACTTC | CASSQWTSGRVQETQYF
TRBJ2-3 | . | . | TRBV7-7 | TGTGCCAGCAGCAAACGCCCTCCCCCTAGCACAGATACGCAGTATTTT | CASSKRPPPSTDTQYF
TRBJ1-2 | . | . | TRBV7-9 | TGTGCCAGCACCCGAAGTGGGGGGCTGAAGGATGGCTACACCTTC | CASTRSGGLKDGYTF
TRBJ1-2 | TRBD1 | . | TRBV7-9 | TGTGCCAGCAGCTTAGGCCTCGTCGGGACAGGGGATGGCTACACCTTC | CASSLGLVGTGDGYTF
TRBJ2-1 | TRBD2 | once | TRBV18 | TGTGCCAGCTCACCCCGGACTAGCGGGGGGGCCTTAACGTCCTACAATGAGCAGTTCTTC | CASSPRTSGGALTSYNEQFF
TRBJ1-2 | . | . | TRBV7-2 | TGTGCCAGCAGCGACAGTTCATATGGCTACACCTTC | CASSDSSYGYTF
TRBJ1-1 | . | . | TRBV29-1 | TGCAGCGTTGAACCGGGCGGGTACACTGAAGCTTTCTTT | CSVEPGGYTEAFF
TRBJ1-1 | . | . | TRBV11-3 | TGTGCCAGCAGCTTACCGACAGCGAGGACTGAAGCTTTCTTT | CASSLPTARTEAFF
TRBJ2-2 | . | . | TRBV9 | TGTGCCAGCAGCCGGGGGCAGACCGGGGAGCTGTTTTTT | CASSRGQTGELFF
TRBJ1-1 | . | . | TRBV7-2 | TGTGCCAGCAGCTTAGTAGGAGGTTGGACCTCGAACACTGAAGCTTTCTTT | CASSLVGGWTSNTEAFF
TRBJ1-2 | . | . | TRBV2 | TGTGCCAGCAGCGAATCTGGACAGCTCTATGGCTACACCTTC | CASSESGQLYGYTF
TRBJ2-3 | . | . | TRBV30 | TGTGCCTGGAGCCCTCTGAGCGCCTCTAAGGATACGCAGTATTTT | CAWSPLSASKDTQYF
TRBJ2-5 | . | . | TRBV7-9 | TGTGCCAGCAGTCTCTCGCCCCCGTCGCCAGGGGAGACCCAGTACTTC | CASSLSPPSPGETQYF
TRBJ2-1 | TRBD2 | . | TRBV11-3 | TGTGCCAGCAGCACCGCTTCCGGGACTAGCGATTTTAGCTCCTACAATGAGCAGTTCTTC | CASSTASGTSDFSSYNEQFF
TRBJ1-6 | . | . | TRBV30 | TGTGCCGGTTCTAGCTCCTATAATTCACCCCTCCACTTT | CAGSSSYNSPLHF
TRBJ1-3 | . | . | TRBV14 | TGTGCCAGCAGCCAAGATCTAGGAGCATACTCTGGAAACACCATATATTTT | CASSQDLGAYSGNTIYF
TRBJ2-1 | . | once | TRBV5-4 | TGTGCCAGCAGCTTGTCCGGCCAGACCTACAATGAGCAGTTCTTC | CASSLSGQTYNEQFF
TRBJ2-3 | . | . | TRBV10-3 | TGTGCCATCAGGGACAGTAGCACAGATACGCAGTATTTT | CAIRDSSTDTQYF
TRBJ1-5 | . | . | TRBV6-1 | TGTGCCAGCAGTAGGGGTGATAGCAATCAGCCCCAGCATTTT | CASSRGDSNQPQHF
TRBJ1-5 | . | few | TRBV11-3 | TGTGCCAGCAGCTTCTTCACTGGGCTCCGTCAGCCCCAGCATTTT | CASSFFTGLRQPQHF
TRBJ1-5 | . | once | TRBV4-3 | TGCGCCAGCAGCCAAGCTTTCCCGGGACCAGGGAATCAGCCCCAGCATTTT | CASSQAFPGPGNQPQHF
TRBJ2-7 | TRBD1 | . | TRBV7-9 | TGTGCCAGCAGCTCAATCGGCCTCCGGGACAGCTTCTCCTACGAGCAGTACTTC | CASSSIGLRDSFSYEQYF
TRBJ2-3 | . | once | TRBV7-8 | TGTGCCAGCAGCTACCCTCGGAGGAGCAGGCCCACAGATACGCAGTATTTT | CASSYPRRSRPTDTQYF
TRBJ2-3 | . | . | TRBV11-3 | TGTGCCAGCACCCTACGGACAGATACGCAGTATTTT | CASTLRTDTQYF
TRBJ1-1 | . | . | TRBV7-2 | TGTGCCAGCAGCCGGACAGCCATGAACACTGAAGCTTTCTTT | CASSRTAMNTEAFF
TRBJ2-3 | . | . | TRBV9 | TGTGCCAGCAGCGTAGACTCGCGCAAATACACAGATACGCAGTATTTT | CASSVDSRKYTDTQYF
TRBJ2-1 | . | . | TRBV5-4 | TGTGCCAGCAGCTTGGGAGGGCGGGACAATGAGCAGTTCTTC | CASSLGGRDNEQFF
TRBJ1-2 | TRBD1 | few | TRBV9 | TGTGCCAGCAGCTCAGGGACAGGGGGTGTCTATGGCTACACCTTC | CASSSGTGGVYGYTF
TRBJ2-1 | TRBD2 | . | TRBV2 | TGTGCCAGCAGTAACCTTAGGACTAGCAATGAGCAGTTCTTC | CASSNLRTSNEQFF